These T cell receptor beta chains were read from a single sample in a study of blood T cell repertoires in COVID-19. Method: immunoSEQ multiplex PCR; TCRdb's copy keeps in-frame clones and lacks some. This table has about 180,000 clones, approximately 80% appearing once. The sequenced sample was PBMCs or T cells enriched from blood (not recorded which). The receptor source for this set is a man in his 60s who had been exposed to COVID-19. Each CDR3 is given with its conserved first and last residue. A D gene is named only where the DNA matches it firmly. Not every row has a clone size; where given, it reads once, few, many or a size class.

clone_size	j_call	d_call	v_call	cdr3_nt	cdr3_aa
.	TRBJ2-4	.	TRBV11-2	TGTGCCAGCAGCTTAGCGGGTGGGAAAAACATTCAGTACTTC	CASSLAGGKNIQYF
few	TRBJ1-2	.	TRBV6-5	TGTGCCAGCAGTTGGCAGGGCTCCTATGGCTACACCTTC	CASSWQGSYGYTF
once	TRBJ1-5	.	TRBV7-8	TGTGCCAGCAGCCGTCTAGGGCAGGGCGCATATAGCAATCAGCCCCAGCATTTT	CASSRLGQGAYSNQPQHF
.	TRBJ2-2	TRBD1	TRBV5-1	TGCGCCAGCAGCAATCAGGGGGCCGGGGAGCTGTTTTTT	CASSNQGAGELFF
.	TRBJ2-7	.	TRBV4-1	TGCGCCAGCAGCCAAGGATGGGGGGGGCGAGTCTACGAGCAGTACTTC	CASSQGWGGRVYEQYF
.	TRBJ1-4	TRBD1	TRBV28	TGTGCCAGCAACGGACAGGGTGAGGAAAAACTGTTTTTT	CASNGQGEEKLFF
.	TRBJ2-1	.	TRBV7-2	TGTGCCAGCAGCTCCGGAGGACTCAAGTCCGATGAGCAGTTCTTC	CASSSGGLKSDEQFF
once	TRBJ1-1	.	TRBV23-1	TGCGCCAGCAGTCACGGGAACACTGAAGCTTTCTTT	CASSHGNTEAFF
.	TRBJ2-3	.	TRBV19	TGTGCCAGTACCCCCCGGGACTTCCGGGCAGATACGCAGTATTTT	CASTPRDFRADTQYF
.	TRBJ2-2	.	TRBV30	TGTGCCTGGAGGACAAACGGGAACACCGGGGAGCTGTTTTTT	CAWRTNGNTGELFF
few	TRBJ1-5	.	TRBV10-3	TGTGCCATCAGTGAGAGAGGGACAAGCCATAGCAATCAGCCCCAGCATTTT	CAISERGTSHSNQPQHF
once	TRBJ1-6	.	TRBV3-1/TRBV3-2	TGTGCCAGCAGCCAAGCTTGGCAGGGGCATAATTCACCCCTCCACTTT	CASSQAWQGHNSPLHF
.	TRBJ2-2	TRBD1	TRBV15	TGTGCCACCAGCAGAGATCACAGGGGCACCGGGGAGCTGTTTTTT	CATSRDHRGTGELFF
.	TRBJ1-1	.	TRBV6-2/TRBV6-3	TGTGCCAGCAGCAACAGGGTAGGGGCTTTCTTT	CASSNRVGAFF
.	TRBJ2-1	TRBD2	TRBV5-5	TGTGCCAGCAGCTTCGGACTAGGGGCCTACAATGAGCAGTTCTTC	CASSFGLGAYNEQFF
once	TRBJ1-5	.	TRBV2	TGTGCCAGCAGGGATATCCGGGACTCTCAGCCCCAGCATTTT	CASRDIRDSQPQHF
.	TRBJ1-2	.	TRBV21-1	TGTGCCAGCAGCAATTCAGGACAGGGCGCTAACTATGGCTACACCTTC	CASSNSGQGANYGYTF
.	TRBJ2-3	.	TRBV24-1	TGTGCCACCAGTGATTTCGTCACACAAGCAGATACGCAGTATTTT	CATSDFVTQADTQYF
.	TRBJ2-5	.	TRBV5-5	TGTGCCAGCAGCTACCTGCCCGGGAGTAACCAAGAGACCCAGTACTTC	CASSYLPGSNQETQYF
.	TRBJ2-5	.	TRBV30	TGTGCCTGTCGCCCAGGGCTAGAGACCCAGTACTTC	CACRPGLETQYF
.	TRBJ2-7	.	TRBV24-1	TGTGCCACCAGTGACGGCCCTTGGCGGGGCGGCGAGCAGTACTTC	CATSDGPWRGGEQYF
.	TRBJ2-2	.	TRBV28	TGTGCCAGCATGCCAGCGGTCAACACCGGGGAGCTGTTTTTT	CASMPAVNTGELFF
.	TRBJ2-5	TRBD1	TRBV5-5	TGTGCCAGCAGCATACCGGGACAGGAACACCGGGAGACCCAGTACTTC	CASSIPGQEHRETQYF
.	TRBJ1-1	TRBD1	TRBV27	TGTGCCAGCATCTCCAGGCGGGCAGGGGGCCGTACTGAAGCTTTCTTT	CASISRRAGGRTEAFF
.	TRBJ2-1	.	TRBV30	.	CASSRDRVASGSGTGPIF
.	TRBJ1-4	TRBD1	TRBV6-5	TGTGCCAGCAGTACCCCGGGACAGAGAGAAAAACTGTTTTTT	CASSTPGQREKLFF
.	TRBJ2-3	.	TRBV5-6	TGTGCCAGCAGCTTGGGGCCAAATACGCAGTATTTT	CASSLGPNTQYF
.	TRBJ2-5	.	TRBV19	TGTGCCAGTAGTACGTTACAGGGACCCCAGTACTTC	CASSTLQGPQYF
.	TRBJ1-3	.	TRBV30	TGTGCCTCCACGTACTCGGGAAACACCATATATTTT	CASTYSGNTIYF
.	TRBJ2-7	TRBD1	TRBV6-1	TGTGCCAGCAGTGAAACCCAGGACAGGTATCTCTACGAGCAGTACTTC	CASSETQDRYLYEQYF
.	TRBJ1-4	.	TRBV6-5	TGTGCCAGCCGTCCAGGGTCTAATGAAAAACTGTTTTTT	CASRPGSNEKLFF
.	TRBJ2-2	.	TRBV6-4	TGTGCCAGCAGACGAGAGGCGGACACCGGGGAGCTGTTTTTT	CASRREADTGELFF
.	TRBJ2-3	TRBD2	TRBV3-1/TRBV3-2	TGTGCCAGCAGCCAAGTGCTAGCGGGAGCGGATACGCAGTATTTT	CASSQVLAGADTQYF
.	TRBJ1-2	.	TRBV12-3/TRBV12-4	TGTGCCAGCAGCCTACAGAACTATGGCTACACCTTC	CASSLQNYGYTF
.	TRBJ1-4	.	TRBV30	TGTGCCTGGAGTGGGGGGGGTGAAAAACTGTTTTTT	CAWSGGGEKLFF
.	TRBJ1-4	.	TRBV29-1	TGCAGCGGTAGCGATAATGAAAAACTGTTTTTT	CSGSDNEKLFF
.	TRBJ1-2	TRBD1	TRBV30	TGTGCCTGGAGTGTCCGACAGGGATTGGATGGCTACACCTTC	CAWSVRQGLDGYTF
.	TRBJ1-4	.	TRBV19	TGTGCCAGTAGTATGCCGGGCAGGGCAACTAATGAAAAACTGTTTTTT	CASSMPGRATNEKLFF
once	TRBJ1-4	TRBD1	TRBV9	TGTGCCAGCAGCGTAGGACAGGGGAGATGGGAAAAACTGTTTTTT	CASSVGQGRWEKLFF
.	TRBJ2-1	TRBD2	TRBV27	TGTGCCAGCATTACCTCAGGGCTAGCGGGATGGAATGAGCAGTTCTTC	CASITSGLAGWNEQFF
.	TRBJ1-1	.	TRBV6-5	TGTGCCAGCAGTTTTTCCCCGCAGGGGACCACTGAAGCTTTCTTT	CASSFSPQGTTEAFF
.	TRBJ2-7	.	TRBV5-6	TGTGCCAGCAGCTTAGGGGCAGTACTCTCCTACGATCAGTACTTC	CASSLGAVLSYDQYF
.	TRBJ2-3	.	TRBV7-3	TGTGCCAGCAGCCCGCAGCGCACGTCAGATACGCAGTATTTT	CASSPQRTSDTQYF